This passage covers 32 T cell receptor beta chains from one sample sequenced in a study of Ad26.COV2.S vaccination and SARS-CoV-2 variants. Only in-frame clones appear in the TCRdb table, and some are missing; sequencing was by immunoSEQ multiplex PCR. The sample lists some 350,000 clones; around 83% were seen once. Treatment meaning: roughly 19 received Ad26.COV2.S at low or high dose, single or two shots; several received placebo; per-sample allocation not given. Samples came from day 63 after the first vaccine or placebo injection. The specimen comprised peripheral blood, sampled in a trial of Ad26.COV2.S vaccine versus placebo. The source is a person aged 18-65 years who received the Ad26.COV2.S COVID-19 vaccine or a placebo.

This chain uses TRBV29-1 with TRBJ2-1; D may correspond to TRBD1 or TRBD2 (6 bases each). Germline assignment: CDR1 SQVTM and CDR2 ANQGSEA. This CDR3 is built from 13 residues. Trimming shortened V by 3 bases and J by 7 bases, and 13 bases separated the two germline ends. For the CDR3, the DNA is TGCAGCGTTGACGGGGGCGACTGGAATGAGCAGTTCTTC. The encoded protein is CSVDGGDWNEQFF.

The gene calls are TRBV5-1 and TRBJ2-3, with TRBD1 identical over 9 bases. There are 15 residues in the CDR3. J was trimmed by 6 bases and V by 0 bases; bases with no gene match: 5. The germline CDR1 and CDR2 sequences are SGHRS and YFSETQ. This CDR3 is CASSLGGQGTDTQYF. Written as DNA, the CDR3 is TGCGCCAGCAGCTTGGGCGGACAGGGGACCGATACGCAGTATTTT.

The genes are TRBV24-1 and TRBJ2-7; 12 nucleotides line up with TRBD1. V trimming: 4 bases; J trimming: 6 bases; junction bases outside the gene matches: 6. Germline CDR1 and CDR2: KGHDR and SFDVKD. This CDR3 contains 15 residues. In nucleotides, the CDR3 is TGTGCCACCAGTGACCCGGGACAGGGGGCGATCGAGCAGTACTTC. Encoded protein: CATSDPGQGAIEQYF.

The table lists this clone with a count of one. The chain links TRBV7-2 to TRBJ2-7; TRBD2 matches at 9 bases. The V gene end was trimmed by 1 base and the J gene end by 7 bases; junction bases not matched to a gene: 8. CDR1 SGHTA and CDR2 FQGNSA come from the germline V gene. This CDR3 region has 15 residues. The CDR3 nucleotides read TGTGCCAGCAGCTTAGAACTAGCGGGCCCTCGGGAGCAGTACTTC. Translation gives CASSLELAGPREQYF.

The V and J genes are TRBV11-2 and TRBJ2-1; 7 bases match TRBD2. Germline CDR1 reads SGHAT; CDR2 reads FQNNGV. This CDR3 has 17 residues. V shed 1 base and J 6 bases; nucleotides not matched to a gene: 12. The CDR3 spells CASSLGPGLVSSNEQFF. CDR3 coding DNA: TGTGCCAGCAGCTTAGGGCCCGGACTAGTTTCAAGCAATGAGCAGTTCTTC. Complete variable domain (other parts from reference TRBV11-2 and TRBJ2-1): EAGVAQSPRYKIIEKRQSVAFWCNPISGHATLYWYQQILGQGPKLLIQFQNNGVVDDSQLPKDRFSAERLKGVDSTLKIQPAKLEDSAVYLCASSLGPGLVSSNEQFFGPGTRLTVL.

Comment on this clone: One junction end does not reproduce the germline sequence, and a read error may be involved. This chain uses TRBV5-6 with TRBJ2-7; 11 positions match TRBD1. Germline CDR1 and CDR2: SGHDT and YYEEEE. CDR3 length equals 12 residues. CDR3 loop: CASSSWTGGTNF. DNA of the CDR3: TGTGCCAGCAGCTCTTGGACAGGGGGCACGAACTTC.

V and J are TRBV3-1 (or the pseudogene TRBV3-2) and TRBJ2-7; 9 bases are a match to TRBD1. The CDR3 is 24 amino acids. The germline CDR1 and CDR2 sequences are LGHDT and YNNKEL (reference sequence). The ends lost 0 bases at V and 2 bases at J; junction bases unmatched: 29. The CDR3 loop reads CASSQDPIKRGDATGGARPYEQYF. CDR3 in DNA: TGTGCCAGCAGCCAAGATCCGATCAAAAGGGGGGATGCAACAGGGGGCGCGCGGCCCTACGAGCAGTACTTC.

V and J are TRBV3-1 (or the pseudogene TRBV3-2) and TRBJ2-3, with a weak D call TRBD2 (6 bases). The CDR3 consists of 14 residues. Germline CDR1 and CDR2: LGHDT and YNNKEL (reference sequence). Deletions cut 8 bases from V and 6 bases from J, with 18 bases between. The CDR3, as DNA: TGTGCCAGCGAAGGAGGGACTGCGGGGGATACGCAGTATTTT. Its protein is CASEGGTAGDTQYF.

This sequence joins TRBV2 and TRBJ2-5; D gene ambiguous. The V gene lost 7 bases and the J gene lost 4 bases, with 10 bases spanning the gap. Germline loops: CDR1 SNHLY, CDR2 FYNNEI. This CDR3 spans 12 amino acids. The CDR3 region has the DNA TGTGCCAGCATCTTGAGGACAGAGACCCAGTACTTC. This codes for CASILRTETQYF.

V and J are TRBV7-9 and TRBJ2-7; possible D gene TRBD1, 6 bases. V lost 5 bases and J 0 bases, leaving 14 bases between the germline ends. The CDR3 length is 15 residues. CDR1 SEHNR and CDR2 FQNEAQ come from the germline V gene (reference sequence). CDR3 residues: CASSLSRGFSYEQYF. CDR3 sequence (DNA): TGTGCCAGCAGCCTCAGCAGGGGATTCTCCTACGAGCAGTACTTC.

The chain joins TRBV21-1 to TRBJ2-1; the table calls TRBD1, which could not be checked here. TRBV21-1 represents a pseudogene. CDR3 length: 15 amino acids. CDR3 loop: CASSKRRQGDNEQFF. The CDR3 DNA follows: TGTGCCAGCAGCAAGCGCCGACAGGGGGACAATGAGCAGTTCTTC.

This clone was observed a few times. The rearrangement links TRBV7-2 to TRBJ2-7; 11 bases match TRBD2. J lost 6 bases, V lost 5 bases, and 6 bases had no gene match. The CDR3 consists of 14 residues. The germline V gene encodes CDR1 SGHTA and CDR2 FQGNSA. CDR3 sequence: CASSITTSGIEQYF. In DNA form, the CDR3 reads TGTGCCAGCAGCATTACGACTAGCGGGATCGAGCAGTACTTC.

J is TRBJ2-1 and V is TRBV4-3; TRBD2 matches 9 bases. The CDR3 has 15 amino acids. CDR1 is LGHNA and CDR2 is YSLEER in the germline V gene. J gave up 9 bases and V 0 bases, and 6 bases lay outside the gene matches. The CDR3 coding sequence is TGCGCCAGCAGCCAAGATAGCGGGAGCCTAGGTGAGCAGTTCTTC. It yields the protein CASSQDSGSLGEQFF.

The rearrangement links TRBV2 to TRBJ2-1; 9 nucleotides line up with TRBD2. Germline V CDR1 and CDR2: SNHLY, FYNNEI. V lost 2 bases and J lost 0; bases outside the gene matches: 2. The CDR3 totals 16 residues. The CDR3 sequence: CASSENSGSSYNEQFF. The CDR3 nucleotides read TGTGCCAGCAGTGAAAATAGCGGGAGCTCCTACAATGAGCAGTTCTTC.

The genes are TRBV7-8 and TRBJ1-3; possible D gene TRBD1, 5 bases. The CDR3 has 16 residues. V gave up 1 base and J gave up 0 bases, with 10 bases separating them. CDR1 and CDR2 (germline): SGHVS, FQNEAQ. CDR3 in amino acids: CASSLGGWDSGNTIYF. CDR3 nucleotides: TGTGCCAGCAGCTTAGGGGGCTGGGACTCTGGAAACACCATATATTTT.

The chain couples TRBV10-3 to TRBJ1-3; 8 bases fit TRBD1. The CDR3 has 17 amino acids. From germline, CDR1 is ENHRY and CDR2 SYGVKD. V shed 5 bases, J shed 4 bases, and the junction held 13 bases outside the gene matches. DNA of the CDR3: TGTGCCATCAGTCCGACAGGGGCCCAGGAGGACGGAAACACCATATATTTT. Its translation: CAISPTGAQEDGNTIYF.

This sequence joins TRBV11-2 and TRBJ1-1; D possibly corresponds to TRBD1 (5 bases). The V gene's germline CDR1 is SGHAT and CDR2 FQNNGV. The V and J ends lost 5 bases and 14 bases respectively, with 21 bases between them. There are 13 residues in the CDR3. The CDR3 DNA is TGTGCCAGCAGCCCTTCGACCGGGCCCAGGGCCTTCTTT. This translates into CASSPSTGPRAFF.

This clone was found once. The CDR3 region is CASSLSQGINTGELFF. CDR3 coding DNA: TGTGCCAGCAGTTTATCCCAGGGAATAAACACCGGGGAGCTGTTTTTT. This sequence joins TRBV28 and TRBJ2-2, with D maybe TRBD1 (5 bases). Germline CDR1 and CDR2: MDHEN and SYDVKM. V was shortened by 1 base and J by 2 bases, with 11 bases between the two germline ends. This CDR3 contains 16 residues. The full variable domain, rest sourced from reference TRBV28 and TRBJ2-2, is DVKVTQSSRYLVKRTGEKVFLECVQDMDHENMFWYRQDPGLGLRLIYFSYDVKMKEKGDIPEGYSVSREKKERFSLILESASTNQTSMYLCASSLSQGINTGELFFGEGSRLTVL.

The J gene is TRBJ2-1, the V gene TRBV11-2; 8 bases line up with TRBD2. Per the germline V gene, CDR1 is SGHAT and CDR2 is FQNNGV. This CDR3 has 19 residues. Trimming removed 8 bases from V and 0 bases from J; junction bases left unmatched: 18. CDR3 protein: CASGARGLAGTTSYNEQFF. CDR3 sequence (DNA): TGTGCCAGCGGCGCCCGGGGGCTAGCGGGCACCACCTCCTACAATGAGCAGTTCTTC.

This chain joins TRBV15 and TRBJ1-5; TRBD1 is a possible D gene (5 bases). V gave up 5 bases and J gave up 9 bases, with 20 bases separating them. This CDR3 spans 15 amino acids. In germline, CDR1 is LNHNV, CDR2 YYDKDF (reference sequence). The CDR3 loop is CATSETGTELTPQHF. In DNA, the CDR3 is TGTGCCACCAGCGAGACCGGGACGGAGTTAACGCCCCAGCATTTT. Complete variable domain (other parts from reference TRBV15 and TRBJ1-5): DAMVIQNPRYQVTQFGKPVTLSCSQTLNHNVMYWYQQKSSQAPKLLFHYYDKDFNNEADTPDNFQSRRPNTSFCFLDIRSPGLGDTAMYLCATSETGTELTPQHFGDGTRLSIL.

This chain joins TRBV6-5 and TRBJ2-2; 7 nucleotides line up with TRBD2. V lost 2 bases, J lost 2 bases, and 5 bases stayed unmatched. Germline assignment: CDR1 MNHEY and CDR2 SVGAGI. CDR3 length equals 16 residues. CDR3 sequence (DNA): TGTGCCAGCAGTTACCTTCGCGGGGGAAACACCGGGGAGCTGTTTTTT. This translates into CASSYLRGGNTGELFF.

The V call is TRBV10-3, the J call TRBJ1-1; no firm D call. Looked up from germline, CDR1 is ENHRY and CDR2 is SYGVKD. There are 12 residues in the CDR3. V lost 6 bases and J 3 bases, leaving 8 bases between the germline ends. In nucleotides, the CDR3 is TGTGCCATCAGGGCGGTGGACACTGAAGCTTTCTTT. It encodes CAIRAVDTEAFF.

The chain couples TRBV5-6 to TRBJ2-4, with D perhaps TRBD2 (5 bases). Looked up from germline, CDR1 is SGHDT and CDR2 is YYEEEE. The CDR3 is 14 residues long. The V end lost 4 bases, the J end lost 5 bases, and 13 bases lay between the germline ends. CDR3 in amino acids: CASSASGLQNIQYF. The CDR3 region has the DNA TGTGCCAGCAGCGCAAGCGGATTACAAAACATTCAGTACTTC.

V and J are TRBV12-3 or TRBV12-4 and TRBJ1-1, with a possible D match to TRBD1 (5 bases). The V gene lost 7 bases and the J gene lost 4 bases, with 10 bases spanning the gap. The CDR3 is 12 residues long. CDR3 sequence (DNA): TGTGCCAGCACCCTCAGGGCCACTGAAGCTTTCTTT. Its protein is CASTLRATEAFF.

In its sample, this clone was seen once. The CDR3 spells CASSKRDRLNTEAFF. The CDR3 coding sequence is TGTGCCAGCAGCAAGAGGGACAGGTTGAACACTGAAGCTTTCTTT. V gene TRBV21-1 combines with J gene TRBJ1-1; the table assigns TRBD1, which was not confirmed against the DNA. TRBV21-1 is termed a pseudogene. The CDR3 is 15 residues long.

The chain employs TRBV5-1 and TRBJ2-1, with TRBD1 matching over 8 bases. This CDR3 contains 18 residues. The J segment lost 0 bases and the V segment lost 4 bases, leaving 12 bases of the junction unmatched. Germline V CDR1 and CDR2: SGHRS, YFSETQ. This CDR3 reads CASSATGGGSNSYNEQFF. The DNA of the CDR3 is TGCGCCAGCAGCGCCACAGGGGGAGGCAGCAACTCCTACAATGAGCAGTTCTTC.

The chain couples TRBV3-1 (or the pseudogene TRBV3-2) to TRBJ1-2, with no clear D. Per germline, CDR1 LGHDT and CDR2 YNNKEL (reference sequence). V was pared by 1 base and J by 6 bases, with 15 bases between. The CDR3 covers 15 residues. The CDR3 DNA follows: TGTGCCAGCAGCCAAGTCACGGTCTTGACTCATGGCTACACCTTC. It yields the protein CASSQVTVLTHGYTF.

The chain joins TRBV6-5 to TRBJ1-1; D might be TRBD1 (5 bases). The CDR3 totals 14 residues. The germline CDR1 and CDR2 sequences are MNHEY and SVGAGI. V gave up 6 bases and J gave up 4 bases, with 15 bases separating them. The DNA for the CDR3 is TGTGCCAGCAGCCTCCTGGGTGGGACCACTGAAGCTTTCTTT. Protein: CASSLLGGTTEAFF.

The chain links TRBV3-1 (or the pseudogene TRBV3-2) to TRBJ2-7; D possibly corresponds to TRBD2 (5 bases). Germline lookup yields CDR1 LGHDT and CDR2 YNNKEL (reference sequence). V dropped 1 base and J dropped 0 bases, with 13 bases sitting between them. The CDR3 extends over 16 amino acids. Here the CDR3 reads CASSQVTGLSSYEQYF. CDR3 bases: TGTGCCAGCAGCCAAGTAACGGGGTTAAGCTCCTACGAGCAGTACTTC.

The chain carries TRBV3-1 (or the pseudogene TRBV3-2) and TRBJ1-2; 9 nucleotides agree with TRBD1. The V and J ends lost 5 bases and 3 bases, in that order; junction bases with no gene match: 13. Germline CDR1 LGHDT, CDR2 YNNKEL (reference sequence). The CDR3 is made up of 17 amino acids. Here the CDR3 DNA reads TGTGCCAGCAGCTCACGACAGGGGGTTGTGGTGGACTATGGCTACACCTTC. It yields the protein CASSSRQGVVVDYGYTF.

The chain recombines TRBV5-1 with TRBJ1-3; 7 bases line up with TRBD1. CDR1 and CDR2 from the germline V gene are SGHRS and YFSETQ. V was pared by 4 bases and J by 0 bases, with 4 bases of the junction left unmatched. The CDR3 contains 15 residues. CDR3 protein: CASSQGVFSGNTIYF. The CDR3 region has the DNA TGCGCCAGCAGCCAGGGGGTTTTCTCTGGAAACACCATATATTTT. Combining the CDR3 with reference TRBV5-1 and TRBJ1-3 gives the whole variable domain KAGVTQTPRYLIKTRGQQVTLSCSPISGHRSVSWYQQTPGQGLQFLFEYFSETQRNKGNFPGRFSGRQFSNSRSEMNVSTLELGDSALYLCASSQGVFSGNTIYFGEGSWLTVV.

The rearrangement uses TRBV19 and TRBJ1-5; TRBD1 is a possible D gene (5 bases). The CDR3 contains 16 residues. Germline loops: CDR1 LNHDA, CDR2 SQIVND (reference sequence). The V gene lost 7 bases and the J gene lost 3 bases, with 19 bases spanning the gap. DNA of the CDR3: TGTGCCAGTACCTATGACCCGGGACGGGACAATCAGCCCCAGCATTTT. It translates to CASTYDPGRDNQPQHF.